The clone carrying this T cell receptor (beta chain) was seen more than once but under ten times. Produced via immunoSEQ multiplex PCR; TCRdb's table is partial and in-frame only. The sample records about 110,000 clones, around 81% being singletons. The data were taken from a study of blood T cell repertoires in COVID-19. Losses at the gene ends were 0 bases for V and 0 bases for J; bases not matched to a gene: 4. Germline V gene lookup returns CDR1 SGHRS and CDR2 YFSETQ. The CDR3 has 16 residues. The TCR originated in a woman between 65 and 79 years old with acute or convalescent COVID-19. This chain uses TRBV5-1 with TRBJ2-5; TRBD1 matches 8 bases. Sequenced input: peripheral blood. CDR3 region: CASSLGTGQYQETQYF. The CDR3 region has the DNA TGCGCCAGCAGCTTGGGGACAGGGCAGTACCAAGAGACCCAGTACTTC.